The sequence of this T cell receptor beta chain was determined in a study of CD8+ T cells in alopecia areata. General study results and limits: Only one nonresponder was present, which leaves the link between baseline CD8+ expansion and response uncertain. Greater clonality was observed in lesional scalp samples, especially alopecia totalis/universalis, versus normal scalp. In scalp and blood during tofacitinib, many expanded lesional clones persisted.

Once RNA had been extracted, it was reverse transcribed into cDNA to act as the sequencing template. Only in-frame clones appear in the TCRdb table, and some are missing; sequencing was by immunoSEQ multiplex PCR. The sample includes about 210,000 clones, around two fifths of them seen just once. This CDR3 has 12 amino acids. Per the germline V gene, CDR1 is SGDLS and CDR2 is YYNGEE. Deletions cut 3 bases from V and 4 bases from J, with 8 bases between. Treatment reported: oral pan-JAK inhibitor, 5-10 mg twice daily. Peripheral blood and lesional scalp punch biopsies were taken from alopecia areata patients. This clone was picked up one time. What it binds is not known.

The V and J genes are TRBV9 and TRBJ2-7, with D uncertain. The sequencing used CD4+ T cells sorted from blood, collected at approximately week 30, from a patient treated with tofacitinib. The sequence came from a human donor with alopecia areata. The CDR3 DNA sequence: TGTGCCAGCAGCGCCGGACCATACGAGCAGTACTTC. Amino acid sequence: CASSAGPYEQYF.